This T cell receptor beta chain was sequenced for a study of cytomegalovirus exposure and HLA in healthy donors. The study's findings and limits: Analyzed later, association rates of TCRs varied across HLA loci, with DRB1 most and HLA-C fewest. A list of 150 or so TCR beta chains associated with cytomegalovirus was given. Associated with HLA alleles at 0.05 false discovery rate in a later analysis were about 17,000 TCR beta sequences.

The sample holds a few counts of this clone. Its cognate antigen is unknown. V was shortened by 3 bases and J by 7 bases, with 9 bases between the two germline ends. The CDR3 length is 12 residues. Germline CDR1 and CDR2: LNHDA and SQIVND (reference sequence). Primers: 60 Vbeta forward and 13 Jbeta reverse. The assay was immunoSEQ multiplex PCR, and TCRdb's table has in-frame clones only and misses some. Of around 160,000 clones in the sample, 75% to 80% were seen once. The clonotype was recovered from a woman aged 40 to 49 in good health and CMV-seropositive. Sequencing was carried out using PBMCs. The rearrangement links TRBV19 to TRBJ1-2, with D unresolved. The CDR3 reads CASSIGAVGYTF. The CDR3 coding sequence is TGTGCCAGTAGTATCGGAGCAGTTGGCTACACCTTC. The whole variable domain, filled in from reference TRBV19 and TRBJ1-2, reads DGGITQSPKYLFRKEGQNVTLSCEQNLNHDAMYWYRQDPGQGLRLIYYSQIVNDFQKGDIAEGYSVSREKKESFPLTVTSAQKNPTAFYLCASSIGAVGYTFGSGTRLTVV.